This T cell receptor beta chain was identified in a study of T-cell reconstitution after alpha-beta-depleted transplantation in children (dated by TCRdb to between 2015 and 2016). Turning to the overall study: Using TCR repertoire profiling, the study quantitatively followed how T-cell immune reconstitution unfolded in children after TCRalphabeta/CD19-depleted allogeneic hematopoietic cell transplantation.

A note on this clonotype: The antigen this receptor binds is unknown. At one end the junction does not follow the germline gene, possibly because of a read error.

There are 15 amino acids in the CDR3, from cysteine to phenylalanine inclusive. Of all the DNA, just the CDR3 is kept, 45 bases in frame from base 1. CDR1 MNHNS and CDR2 SASEGT were looked up in the germline V gene. Libraries were constructed by PCR. For sequencing, an Illumina HiSeq 2500 was employed. TCR library preparation used molecular barcoding, with unique molecular identifiers applied to normalize quantification of the TCRbeta repertoire. TCRdb reanalyzed the raw reads on its own, using fastp at Q25 for trimming and MiXCR for clone calling, and kept in-frame beta chains. Every distinct CDR3 protein forms one entry, paired with its most common genes and DNA. A total of fewer than 750,000 distinct CDR3 sequences appear in this sample, 23% of them only once. Over 12% of the sample goes to the ten largest clones. Overall study results and their limits: In some patients, high TCRbeta diversity at day 60 was attributed to recipient T cells and intrathymic progenitors that had survived conditioning. Over the following months the frequencies of hyperexpanded clones went down, and after one year T-cell counts and TCRbeta diversity were mostly credited to newly produced T cells. The apparently early recovery of alphabetaT-cell counts about two months after transplant reportedly depended on only several hundred rapidly expanded clones that came from non-depleted graft cells.

This sample's treatment or condition label indicates: allogeneic hematopoietic cell transplantation with graft depleted of TCRalphabeta T cells and CD19 B cells. Transplant recipients were children who received TCRalphabeta/CD19-depleted allogeneic hematopoietic cell grafts. The V and J genes are TRBV6-1 and TRBJ1-5; the D region possibly corresponds to TRBD1 (6 bases align). The source is a boy less than two years old who had a stem cell transplant for acute myeloid leukemia, so the T cells may come from the graft donor. The sample was PBMCs, mostly from graft donor cells, taken 360 days after TCRalphabeta/CD19-depleted stem cell transplant. CDR3 loop: CDSRRNRVPDQPQHF. Here is the DNA: TGTGACAGCAGAAGGAACAGGGTCCCAGATCAGCCCCAGCATTTT.